These 28 T cell receptor beta chains came from one sample sequenced in a study of identical twins. A single record per CDR3 protein comes from TCRdb applying MiXCR to the 5' RACE reads. The table shows 450,000 or so distinct CDR3 sequences, with approximately 15% occurring only once. These sequences were also reported in another study, on yellow fever vaccine responses in identical twins.

Input material: CD4+ T cells sorted from blood. The receptors shown here come from a woman younger than 30 in good health.

This chain uses TRBV5-1 with TRBJ2-1; 12 nucleotides match TRBD2. The CDR3 is 15 residues long. V trimming: 3 bases; J trimming: 7 bases; junction bases outside the gene matches: 5. In germline, CDR1 is SGHRS, CDR2 YFSETQ. In nucleotides, the CDR3 is TGCGCCAGCAGCTCAGGACTAGCGGGGCCGAATGAGCAGTTCTTC. Amino acids: CASSSGLAGPNEQFF.

A few counts support this clonotype. This sequence joins TRBV20-1 and TRBJ2-7; D gene unclear. The V gene lost 0 bases and the J gene lost 0 bases, with 12 bases spanning the gap. Germline V gives CDR1 DFQATT, CDR2 SNEGSKA (reference sequence). CDR3 length: 15 residues. CDR3: CSARDTNGSSYEQYF. CDR3 coding DNA: TGCAGTGCTAGAGATACTAACGGCAGCTCCTACGAGCAGTACTTC.

There are a few counts of this clonotype. V usage is TRBV28 and J usage is TRBJ2-3; TRBD1 agrees at 7 bases. This CDR3 has 14 amino acids. V trimming: 3 bases; J trimming: 5 bases; junction bases outside the gene matches: 5. The germline gives CDR1 MDHEN, CDR2 SYDVKM. Written as DNA, the CDR3 is TGTGCCAGCAGTTTCCCCTACAGGGGAGATACGCAGTATTTT. It yields the protein CASSFPYRGDTQYF.

This clonotype was detected only a few times. A read error may account for a junction end that differs from germline. The J gene is TRBJ2-7, the V gene TRBV28, with D perhaps matching TRBD2 (5 bases). Per the germline V gene, CDR1 is MDHEN and CDR2 is SYDVKM. The CDR3 runs 13 residues. Here the CDR3 reads CASRTGIFDEHYF. The CDR3 DNA follows: TGTGCCAGCAGGACGGGGATTTTCGACGAGCATTACTTC.

This clonotype was picked up a small number of times. V gene TRBV5-6 combines with J gene TRBJ2-1; TRBD2 matches 9 bases. The CDR3 is made up of 17 amino acids. V shed 0 bases, J shed 4 bases, and the junction held 8 bases outside the gene matches. Germline CDR1 SGHDT, CDR2 YYEEEE. CDR3 sequence: CASSLEAGGPHYNEQFF. Written as DNA, the CDR3 is TGTGCCAGCAGCTTGGAGGCGGGGGGGCCCCATTACAATGAGCAGTTCTTC.

This clonotype has at least ten counts. The chain has TRBV13 and TRBJ1-1; TRBD1 aligns across 7 bases. Trimming cost V 5 bases and J 0 bases; bases outside gene matches: 27. Germline CDR1 reads PRHDT; CDR2 reads FYEKMQ (reference sequence). The CDR3 extends over 22 amino acids. The CDR3: CASSGQDREARLVGGMNTEAFF. The DNA for the CDR3 is TGTGCCAGCAGCGGCCAAGACAGGGAAGCGCGTCTTGTTGGGGGCATGAACACTGAAGCTTTCTTT.

The CDR3 DNA reads TGTGCCAGCCTAGGAACGCCTAGTAGATTACATGAGCAGTTCTTC. Amino acids: CASLGTPSRLHEQFF. The chain links TRBV2 to TRBJ2-1; D call uncertain. V was clipped by 8 bases and J by 8 bases, with 22 bases between them. The CDR3 is 15 residues long. CDR1 and CDR2 from the germline V gene are SNHLY and FYNNEI.

The genes are TRBV14 and TRBJ2-1; TRBD2 agrees at 12 bases. CDR1 is SGHDN and CDR2 is FVKESK in the germline V gene. The trim removed 2 bases at V and 2 bases at J, leaving 4 bases unmatched. The CDR3 spans 17 residues. CDR3 sequence: CASSQLAGGTAYNEQFF. CDR3 coding DNA: TGTGCCAGCAGCCAACTAGCGGGAGGGACAGCCTACAATGAGCAGTTCTTC.

The chain has TRBV19 and TRBJ2-2; D is unresolved. The ends were cut back, 0 bases at V and 6 bases at J, with 5 bases in the middle. The CDR3 runs 13 residues. CDR1 and CDR2 (germline): LNHDA, SQIVND (reference sequence). The DNA for the CDR3 is TGTGCCAGTAGTATAGACGTTTCCGGGGAGCTGTTTTTT. Translation gives CASSIDVSGELFF.

This chain uses TRBV6-4 with TRBJ2-3; possibly TRBD2 for D (6 bases). Germline values: CDR1 MRHNA, CDR2 SNTAGT. Between the trimmed V and J ends, which lost 4 bases and 1 base, there was a span of 9 bases. CDR3 size: 14 residues. CDR3 bases: TGTGCCAGCAGTGCAGGACTACGCACAGATACGCAGTATTTT. It is translated as CASSAGLRTDTQYF.

This clonotype was observed a few times. The chain combines TRBV15 with TRBJ2-2; possibly TRBD2 for D (5 bases). V lost 0 bases and J lost 7, with 15 bases in between. This CDR3 has 16 residues. Germline V gene sequence: CDR1 LNHNV, CDR2 YYDKDF (reference sequence). The CDR3, as DNA: TGTGCCACCAGCAGAGATGGATTTAGCGCCATCGGGGAGCTGTTTTTT. Encoded protein: CATSRDGFSAIGELFF.

This chain uses TRBV18 with TRBJ2-7; 10 nucleotides line up with TRBD1. The germline V gene has CDR1 KGHSH and CDR2 LQKENI. Germline trimming cut 3 bases from V and 3 bases from J; bases unmatched to any gene: 8. The CDR3 consists of 16 residues. CDR3 region: CASSPYTGTGVYEQYF. In DNA form, the CDR3 reads TGTGCCAGCTCACCCTACACCGGGACAGGGGTCTACGAGCAGTACTTC.

This clonotype was detected only a few times. J is TRBJ2-1 and V is TRBV27; tentative D call: TRBD1 (5 bases). The CDR3 covers 15 residues. Trimming removed 7 bases at V and 2 bases at J, with 15 bases between. Germline lookup yields CDR1 MNHEY and CDR2 SMNVEV (reference sequence). The CDR3 region is CASNIDRYPYNEQFF. The CDR3 DNA reads TGTGCCAGCAACATAGACAGATACCCCTACAATGAGCAGTTCTTC.

J is TRBJ2-5 and V is TRBV4-3; TRBD1 matches 7 bases. The CDR3 contains 14 residues. After removal of 2 bases from V and 5 bases from J, the junction contained 5 bases not matched to a gene. The germline V gene encodes CDR1 LGHNA and CDR2 YSLEER. CDR3 in DNA: TGCGCCAGCAGCCAAAATTTCAGGGGGGAGACCCAGTACTTC. Its translation is CASSQNFRGETQYF.

This clonotype appeared many times. The V call is TRBV20-1, the J call TRBJ2-3, with D maybe TRBD2 (6 bases). This CDR3 is 12 amino acids long. Germline-derived CDR1 and CDR2 are DFQATT and SNEGSKA (reference sequence). V dropped 3 bases and J dropped 4 bases, with 8 bases sitting between them. Here the CDR3 DNA reads TGCAGTGCTAGGTCTAGCGCAGATACGCAGTATTTT. It translates to CSARSSADTQYF.

The J gene is TRBJ1-2, the V gene TRBV9; a possible D gene is TRBD1 (6 bases). The CDR3 contains 15 residues. Germline values: CDR1 SGDLS, CDR2 YYNGEE. Deletions cut 8 bases from V and 4 bases from J, with 21 bases between. The CDR3 region has the DNA TGTGCCAGTTCCCCAACGACAGGAGGGAGCTATGGCTACACCTTC. It codes for CASSPTTGGSYGYTF.

This clonotype has more than one count but fewer than ten. The chain carries TRBV3-1 and TRBJ2-7; D remains ambiguous. This CDR3 has 13 amino acids. Germline CDR1 and CDR2: LGHDT and YNNKEL (reference sequence). V shed 2 bases and J shed 7 bases, with 12 bases lying between them. CDR3 nucleotides: TGTGCCAGCAGCCAATCCTTGGCGTGGGAGCAGTACTTC. Its protein product is CASSQSLAWEQYF.

V is TRBV9 and J is TRBJ2-2; 8 bases match TRBD2. This CDR3 is 16 amino acids long. Trimming took 0 bases from V and 6 from J; bases not matched to a gene: 7. Germline-derived CDR1 and CDR2 are SGDLS and YYNGEE. This CDR3 is CASSVEAGGRAGELFF. For the CDR3, the DNA is TGTGCCAGCAGCGTAGAGGCGGGAGGTCGGGCCGGGGAGCTGTTTTTT.

The chain uses TRBV25-1 and TRBJ2-5; the D call may be TRBD1 or TRBD2 (6 bases each). This CDR3 is built from 15 residues. Between the trimmed V and J ends, which lost 7 bases and 4 bases, there was a span of 19 bases. Germline assignment: CDR1 MGHDK and CDR2 SYGVNS. The CDR3 DNA reads as TGTGCCAGCACCGCCTATGGGGGGCGAGGAGAGACCCAGTACTTC. It encodes CASTAYGGRGETQYF.

Turning to this clonotype: This may be a read error: a much more frequent sequence differs by one nucleotide. The rearrangement links TRBV5-5 to TRBJ1-4; D is possibly TRBD1 (6 bases). The germline V gene encodes CDR1 SGHKS and CDR2 YYEKEE (reference sequence). V lost 2 bases and J 4 bases, leaving 9 bases between the germline ends. The CDR3 totals 14 residues. CDR3 sequence: CASSFGQINEKLFF. Written as DNA, the CDR3 is TGTGCCAGCAGCTTCGGACAGATTAATGAAAAACTGTTTTTT.

This clonotype was seen a few times. CDR3 bases: TGTGCCATCAGTGATATGGGCCGGCCGACTAGCGGGGCCAATGAGCAGTTCTTC. Translating gives CAISDMGRPTSGANEQFF. This sequence joins TRBV10-3 and TRBJ2-1; 11 bases fit TRBD2. There are 18 residues in the CDR3. Germline assignment: CDR1 ENHRY and CDR2 SYGVKD. With 3 bases clipped from V and 6 bases from J, the junction kept 13 bases outside the gene matches.

In this sample, this clonotype turned up a few times. The chain carries TRBV5-1 and TRBJ2-1; 8 nucleotides agree with TRBD2. The CDR3 length is 16 residues. Trimming cost V 0 bases and J 10 bases; bases outside gene matches: 12. CDR1 and CDR2 (germline): SGHRS, YFSETQ. The CDR3 is CASSLEPAGGPKEQFF. CDR3 bases: TGCGCCAGCAGCTTGGAGCCCGCGGGGGGACCCAAAGAGCAGTTCTTC.

This clonotype was observed many times. This sequence joins TRBV28 and TRBJ1-6; no firm D call. V dropped 8 bases and J dropped 0 bases, with 8 bases sitting between them. The V gene's germline CDR1 is MDHEN and CDR2 SYDVKM. The CDR3 is 14 amino acids. The CDR3 loop reads CASLPISYNSPLHF. The CDR3 bases are TGTGCCAGCCTTCCCATCTCCTATAATTCACCCCTCCACTTT.

There are a few counts of this clonotype. The V call is TRBV5-1, the J call TRBJ2-5; 8 nucleotides align to TRBD2. The trim removed 6 bases at V and 2 bases at J, leaving 9 bases unmatched. The germline V gene encodes CDR1 SGHRS and CDR2 YFSETQ. This CDR3 comprises 15 residues. The CDR3: CASIRSGGPQETQYF. CDR3 nucleotides: TGCGCCAGCATTAGGAGCGGGGGCCCTCAAGAGACCCAGTACTTC.

The chain links TRBV5-1 to TRBJ2-1, with D possibly being TRBD1 (6 bases). Germline CDR1 is SGHRS and CDR2 is YFSETQ. The V end was cut by 4 bases, the J end by 1 base, with 15 bases between. This CDR3 is 16 amino acids long. The CDR3 loop is CASSADSPISYNEQFF. CDR3 bases: TGCGCCAGCAGCGCGGACAGCCCTATTTCCTACAATGAGCAGTTCTTC.

This clonotype has just a few counts. The V and J genes are TRBV4-1 and TRBJ2-5; 9 nucleotides match TRBD1. The CDR3 totals 15 residues. Germline CDR1 MGHRA, CDR2 YSYEKL. Trimming cost V 1 base and J 5 bases; bases outside gene matches: 5. CDR3: CASSQVGTGMETQYF. Here the CDR3 DNA reads TGCGCCAGCAGCCAAGTGGGGACAGGGATGGAGACCCAGTACTTC.

The chain links TRBV5-6 to TRBJ2-3; D unclear. V gave up 0 bases and J gave up 10 bases, with 12 bases separating them. CDR3 length: 13 amino acids. Germline V gene data show CDR1 as SGHDT and CDR2 as YYEEEE. As DNA, the CDR3 is TGTGCCAGCAGCTTGGACTCTCCTGCTCCGCAGTATTTT. Its translation: CASSLDSPAPQYF.

This clonotype was counted many times. The V and J genes are TRBV5-1 and TRBJ2-7; a weak D match, TRBD2 (6 bases). Germline CDR1 is SGHRS and CDR2 is YFSETQ. The CDR3 totals 14 residues. Trimming left V 0 bases short and J 2 bases short, with 9 bases between. The DNA for the CDR3 is TGCGCCAGCAGCTTGGGGACTACTGCCTACGAGCAGTACTTC. Translating it yields CASSLGTTAYEQYF.